The 8 T cell receptor beta chains listed next were all sequenced from one sample in a study of OX40 agonist ivuxolimab in advanced cancers. Repertoires were generated with immunoSEQ multiplex PCR, while TCRdb's copy carries only in-frame clones and drops some. Of fewer than 100,000 clones in the sample, under 85% were seen once. The specimen comprised CD4+ or CD8+ T cells sorted from blood, sampled in a trial of the OX40 agonist ivuxolimab. The receptors were gathered from an adult with an advanced solid tumor such as melanoma, head and neck, liver or kidney cancer.

The rearrangement joins TRBV5-4 to TRBJ2-1, with 7 positions matching TRBD2. V gave up 1 base and J gave up 0 bases; unmatched junction bases: 10. Germline CDR1 and CDR2: SGHNT and YYREEE (reference sequence). The CDR3 covers 18 residues. The CDR3 region is CASSLWGKAGISYNEQFF. CDR3 nucleotides: TGTGCCAGCAGCTTGTGGGGGAAAGCGGGGATCTCCTACAATGAGCAGTTCTTC.

This chain connects TRBV7-2 to TRBJ2-1; a possible D gene is TRBD1 (6 bases). The CDR3 is 15 amino acids. The germline V gene has CDR1 SGHTA and CDR2 FQGNSA. Trimming took off 6 bases at V and 3 bases at J, with 15 bases between the two ends. In DNA form, the CDR3 reads TGTGCCAGCAGTGGTGGTGGGGGCGTCTACAATGAGCAGTTCTTC. Its translation is CASSGGGGVYNEQFF.

The V and J genes are TRBV6-1 and TRBJ2-7, with D perhaps TRBD1 (6 bases). V lost 6 bases and J lost 3, with 18 bases in between. There are 15 residues in the CDR3. Looked up from germline, CDR1 is MNHNS and CDR2 is SASEGT. The CDR3 protein is CASRIKGVGGYEQYV. CDR3 bases: TGTGCCAGCAGGATCAAGGGGGTAGGAGGCTACGAGCAGTACGTC.

This chain joins TRBV6-1 and TRBJ2-7, with TRBD2 matching 7 bases. The CDR3 contains 14 residues. After removal of 5 bases from V and 2 bases from J, the junction contained 6 bases not matched to a gene. Per germline, CDR1 MNHNS and CDR2 SASEGT. The CDR3: CASSTPGTTYEQYF. CDR3 DNA sequence: TGTGCCAGCAGTACTCCCGGGACTACCTACGAGCAGTACTTC.

The V and J genes are TRBV28 and TRBJ2-2; 8 bases align to TRBD2. The CDR3 is made up of 15 amino acids. Per the germline V gene, CDR1 is MDHEN and CDR2 is SYDVKM. V shed 6 bases and J 4 bases; nucleotides not matched to a gene: 7. The CDR3 DNA is TGTGCCAGCAGACCGGGACTAGGTTTCACCGGGGAGCTGTTTTTT. Residues: CASRPGLGFTGELFF. Drawing the rest from reference TRBV28 and TRBJ2-2, the complete variable domain is DVKVTQSSRYLVKRTGEKVFLECVQDMDHENMFWYRQDPGLGLRLIYFSYDVKMKEKGDIPEGYSVSREKKERFSLILESASTNQTSMYLCASRPGLGFTGELFFGEGSRLTVL.

The J gene is TRBJ1-4, the V gene TRBV2; 7 positions agree with TRBD1. CDR3 length: 15 residues. Germline CDR1 and CDR2: SNHLY and FYNNEI. V shed 6 bases, J shed 4 bases, and the junction held 8 bases outside the gene matches. This chain's CDR3 is CASRANRGGNEKLFF. CDR3 nucleotide sequence: TGTGCCAGCAGGGCCAACAGGGGAGGTAATGAAAAACTGTTTTTT.

The chain is built from TRBV9 and TRBJ1-2; the D is unclear. CDR3 size: 12 residues. Germline V gene data show CDR1 as SGDLS and CDR2 as YYNGEE. The germline V and J ends were trimmed by 0 bases and 10 bases, with 10 bases remaining between them. DNA of the CDR3: TGTGCCAGCAGCGTAGAGTCGGGGTTCTACACCTTC. The encoded protein is CASSVESGFYTF.

The rearrangement links TRBV19 to TRBJ1-4; unclear D gene. Germline CDR1 is LNHDA and CDR2 is SQIVND (reference sequence). Trimming removed 11 bases at V and 5 bases at J, with 15 bases between. This CDR3 region has 13 residues. CDR3 coding DNA: TGTGCCGTAAGGTCCACAGAGAATGAAAAACTGTTTTTT. Translated, it gives CAVRSTENEKLFF.